A selection of T cell receptor beta chains follows, all from one sample in a study of blood T cell repertoires in COVID-19. This table comes from immunoSEQ multiplex PCR, and its TCRdb copy is limited to in-frame clones, with some not included. The profile shows about 300,000 clones, approximately 89% of them singletons. Sequenced: peripheral blood. These receptors all come from a woman in her thirties with COVID-19, enrolled during active disease. Both conserved end residues are part of each CDR3. Each record gives: clone size, J gene, D gene, V gene, CDR3 DNA, CDR3 protein. D genes are given only for firm matches. Clone size is stated in some rows and not others, as once, few, many or a class when expanded.

>few|TRBJ2-3|.|TRBV2
TGTGCCAGCAGTGGAGGCTATGGGGCAGGGGGCACAGATACGCAGTATTTT
CASSGGYGAGGTDTQYF
>.|TRBJ1-6|.|TRBV27
TGTGCCAGCAGTGGGGGGGGCGCGTATAATTCACCCCTCCACTTT
CASSGGGAYNSPLHF
>.|TRBJ2-5|.|TRBV19
TGTGCCAGTAGATCACTAGCTGGGGGCCAAGAGACCCAGTACTTC
CASRSLAGGQETQYF
>.|TRBJ1-1|.|TRBV29-1
TGCAGCGTCCAGGTGAAGGGGACACAACAGAACACTGAAGCTTTCTTT
CSVQVKGTQQNTEAFF
>once|TRBJ2-7|TRBD1|TRBV7-9
TGTGCCAGCAGCCCGAAACAGGGGTACGAGCAGTACTTC
CASSPKQGYEQYF
>.|TRBJ2-7|TRBD1|TRBV5-1
TGCGCCAGCAGCTTGGTGGACAGGGAGAGTGGCGAGCAGTACTTC
CASSLVDRESGEQYF
>.|TRBJ2-7|TRBD1|TRBV27
TGTGCCAGCAGTTCCCCGGGACAGGGGACCTACGAGCAGTACTTC
CASSSPGQGTYEQYF
>.|TRBJ2-7|TRBD2|TRBV5-5
TGTGCCAGCAGCAATGGACTAGCGGGAGCCTACGAGCAGTACTTC
CASSNGLAGAYEQYF
>few|TRBJ2-1|.|TRBV10-2
TGCGCCAGCAGTGAGGATAGCCAGCTAGCAGTTCGGCAGTTCTTC
CASSEDSQLAVRQFF
>.|TRBJ1-4|TRBD1|TRBV5-5
TGTGCCAGCAGCCCGGTCCCGGGACAGAAAACTAATGAAAAACTGTTTTTT
CASSPVPGQKTNEKLFF
>.|TRBJ2-1|TRBD2|TRBV9
TGTGCCAGCAGCGCAGCGGGAGGGACCCATGAGCAGTTCTTC
CASSAAGGTHEQFF
>.|TRBJ1-2|TRBD1|TRBV5-1
TGCGCCAGCAGCTCCCAGGACAGGGAAGGCTACACCTTC
CASSSQDREGYTF
>few|TRBJ1-1|.|TRBV6-5
TGTGCCAGCTCCCGCGGGCGAGACTTGGACACTGAAGCTTTCTTT
CASSRGRDLDTEAFF
>.|TRBJ2-5|TRBD2|TRBV10-1
TGCGCCAGCAGCTCCGGTCTAGCGGGAGTAGGGCCAGAGACCCAGTACTTC
CASSSGLAGVGPETQYF
>.|TRBJ2-5|TRBD2|TRBV27
TGTGCCAGCAGTTTGTGGCTAGCGGGAGAGCAGACCCAGTACTTC
CASSLWLAGEQTQYF
>.|TRBJ2-1|.|TRBV5-1
TGCGCCAGCAGCTTACGGAGGGGTGGGAACAATGAGCAGTTCTTC
CASSLRRGGNNEQFF
>few|TRBJ1-2|.|TRBV27
TGTGCCAGCAGTCCCTCCGGGCAGGAGGGACATGGCTACACCTTC
CASSPSGQEGHGYTF
>.|TRBJ1-1|.|TRBV20-1
TGCAGTGCTATGATACAGGGCCGGGCTTTCTTT
CSAMIQGRAFF
>.|TRBJ2-2|TRBD2|TRBV29-1
TGCAGCGCCAGAGGGACTAGCGGGAGGACCGGGGAGCTGTTTTTT
CSARGTSGRTGELFF
>.|TRBJ1-6|TRBD1|TRBV2
TGTGCCGGACGACAGGGGAATAATTCACCCCTCCACTTT
CAGRQGNNSPLHF
>.|TRBJ1-1|.|TRBV9
TGTGCCAGCAGCGCCGGCGGGGGTCCGACGAACACTGAAGCTTTCTTT
CASSAGGGPTNTEAFF
>.|TRBJ2-2|TRBD2|TRBV7-9
TGTGCCAGCAGCGGACTAGCGGGAGGGAACACCGGGGAGCTGTTTTTT
CASSGLAGGNTGELFF
>.|TRBJ1-2|TRBD1|TRBV27
TGTGCCAGCAGTCAGTACAGGGGACCCTATGGCTACACCTTC
CASSQYRGPYGYTF
>.|TRBJ2-1|TRBD1|TRBV5-6
TGTGCCAGCAGCCCTCGGACAGGCACCTACAATGAGCAGTTCTTC
CASSPRTGTYNEQFF
>.|TRBJ1-2|.|TRBV6-5
TGTGCCAGCAGTTACTCGAGATACCATGGCTACACCTTC
CASSYSRYHGYTF
>.|TRBJ2-5|.|TRBV5-5
TGTGCCAGCAGCTTGCGGGGAGGACAAGAGACCCAGTACTTC
CASSLRGGQETQYF
>.|TRBJ1-2|TRBD1|TRBV9
TGTGCCAGCAGCGGGACAGGGAGTGGCTACACCTTC
CASSGTGSGYTF
>.|TRBJ2-2|.|TRBV3-1/TRBV3-2
TGTGCCAGCAGCCTATTAAGCGGAGCGAACACCGGGGAGCTGTTTTTT
CASSLLSGANTGELFF
>.|TRBJ2-1|.|TRBV5-4
TGTGCCAGCAGCTTGGGTGGTAGTGGCTCCTACAATGAGCAGTTCTTC
CASSLGGSGSYNEQFF
>.|TRBJ2-5|.|TRBV18
TGTGCCAGCTCACCATCTTGGCAGGGTCAAGAGACCCAGTACTTC
CASSPSWQGQETQYF
>.|TRBJ2-1|.|TRBV2
TGTGCCAGTGCGACCGGGACTGACCGCCATGAGCAGTTCTTC
CASATGTDRHEQFF
>.|TRBJ1-2|TRBD1|TRBV5-1
TGCGCCAGCAGCTTGGTGACAGGGGGCCGTGATGGCTACACCTTC
CASSLVTGGRDGYTF
>.|TRBJ1-2|.|TRBV18
TGTGCCAGCTCACCATTGCGGAGGTCCTATGGCTACACCTTC
CASSPLRRSYGYTF
>.|TRBJ2-5|TRBD2|TRBV4-1
TGCGCCAGCAGCCAAGAGGCGGGAGGGCGCCAAGAGACCCAGTACTTC
CASSQEAGGRQETQYF
>.|TRBJ1-5|TRBD1|TRBV5-5
TGTGCCAGCAGCTTGGAAGGGGGCTATAGCAATCAGCCCCAGCATTTT
CASSLEGGYSNQPQHF
>.|TRBJ2-1|.|TRBV3-1/TRBV3-2
TGTGCCAGCAGCCGAAGCGAAGGCAATGAGCAGTTCTTC
CASSRSEGNEQFF
>.|TRBJ2-7|.|TRBV21-1
TGTGCCAGCAGCGCCTTCCCCTCCCCCGGGACTTACTACGAGCAGTACTTC
CASSAFPSPGTYYEQYF
>.|TRBJ2-5|.|TRBV11-3
TGTGCCAGCAGCTCCCAGTACCAAGAGACCCAGTACTTC
CASSSQYQETQYF
>.|TRBJ1-1|.|TRBV30
TGTGCCTGGAGTAAAAATACAGGGGAAGCTTTCTTT
CAWSKNTGEAFF
>.|TRBJ1-4|TRBD1|TRBV7-9
TGTGCCAGCAGCTTAGCAACTCAGGGGGTTGAAAAACTGTTTTTT
CASSLATQGVEKLFF
>.|TRBJ1-1|.|TRBV5-4
TGTGCCAGCAGCTTGGTCGGGGTTATGAACACTGAAGCTTTCTTT
CASSLVGVMNTEAFF
>.|TRBJ2-1|TRBD2|TRBV7-9
TGTGCCAGCAGCTTACGGACTAGCAGGGGCAATGAGCAGTTCTTC
CASSLRTSRGNEQFF
>.|TRBJ2-4|TRBD1|TRBV19
TGTGCCAGTAGTATAGAAGCGGGACAGGGCAAACTAGCCAAAAACATTCAGTACTTC
CASSIEAGQGKLAKNIQYF
>once|TRBJ1-5|.|TRBV10-3
TGTGCCATCAGTGAGTCGGGTAGGGGGTATAGCAATCAGCCCCAGCATTTT
CAISESGRGYSNQPQHF
>.|TRBJ1-3|.|TRBV29-1
TGCAGCGTTGAAAGGGGAATCTCTGGAAACACCATATATTTT
CSVERGISGNTIYF